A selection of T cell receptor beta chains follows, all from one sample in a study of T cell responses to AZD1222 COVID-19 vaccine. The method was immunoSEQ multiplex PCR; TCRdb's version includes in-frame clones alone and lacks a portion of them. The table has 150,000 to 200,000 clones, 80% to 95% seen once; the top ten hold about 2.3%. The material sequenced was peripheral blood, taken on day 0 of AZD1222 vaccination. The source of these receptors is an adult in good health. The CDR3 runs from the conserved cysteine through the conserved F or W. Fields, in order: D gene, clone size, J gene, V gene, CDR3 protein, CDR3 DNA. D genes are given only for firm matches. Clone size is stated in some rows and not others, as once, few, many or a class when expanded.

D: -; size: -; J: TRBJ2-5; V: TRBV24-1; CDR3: CATSTPSQETQYF; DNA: TGTGCCACCAGTACCCCCAGCCAAGAGACCCAGTACTTC
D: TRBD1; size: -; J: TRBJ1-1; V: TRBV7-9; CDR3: CASSATDRRDTEAFF; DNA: TGTGCCAGCAGCGCTACGGACAGGAGGGACACTGAAGCTTTCTTT
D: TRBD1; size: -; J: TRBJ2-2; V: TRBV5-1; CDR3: CASKSVTGESGELFF; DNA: TGCGCCAGCAAATCTGTTACAGGGGAATCCGGGGAGCTGTTTTTT
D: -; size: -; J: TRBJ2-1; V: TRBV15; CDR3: CATSSGNEQFF; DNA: TGTGCCACCAGCTCAGGCAATGAGCAGTTCTTC
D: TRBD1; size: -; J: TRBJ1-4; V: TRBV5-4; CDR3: CASSKGPGQNNEKLFF; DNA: TGTGCCAGCAGCAAGGGTCCGGGACAGAATAATGAAAAACTGTTTTTT
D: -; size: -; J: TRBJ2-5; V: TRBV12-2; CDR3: CASRLDPSGLGETQYF; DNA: TGTGCAAGTCGCTTAGACCCCAGCGGACTGGGGGAGACCCAGTACTTC
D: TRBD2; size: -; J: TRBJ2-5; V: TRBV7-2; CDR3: CASSTTSGWGETQYF; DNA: TGTGCCAGCAGCACGACTAGCGGGTGGGGAGAGACCCAGTACTTC
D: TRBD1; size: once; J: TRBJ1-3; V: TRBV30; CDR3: CAWSAGTASGNTIYF; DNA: TGTGCCTGGAGTGCCGGGACAGCCTCTGGAAACACCATATATTTT
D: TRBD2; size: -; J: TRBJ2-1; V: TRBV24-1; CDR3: CATSDLPAGDEQFF; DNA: TGTGCCACCAGTGATTTGCCGGCGGGAGATGAGCAGTTCTTC
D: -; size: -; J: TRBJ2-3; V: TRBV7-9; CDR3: CASSRGTPHTQYF; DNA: TGTGCCAGCAGCCGAGGGACCCCTCACACGCAGTATTTT
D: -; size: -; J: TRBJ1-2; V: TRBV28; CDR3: CASSLRPGRVGRMNGYTF; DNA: TGTGCCAGCAGTTTAAGGCCCGGCAGGGTCGGAAGAATGAATGGCTACACCTTC
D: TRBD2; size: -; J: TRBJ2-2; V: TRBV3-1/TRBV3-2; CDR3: CASSTSGAANTGELFF; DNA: TGTGCCAGCAGCACTAGCGGGGCAGCGAACACCGGGGAGCTGTTTTTT
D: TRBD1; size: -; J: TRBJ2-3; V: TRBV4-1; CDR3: CASSHGRTGSTDTQYF; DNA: TGCGCCAGCAGCCACGGCCGGACAGGGAGCACAGATACGCAGTATTTT
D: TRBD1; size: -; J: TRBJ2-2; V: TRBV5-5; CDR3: CASSWGTETGELFF; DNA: TGTGCCAGCAGCTGGGGGACAGAAACCGGGGAGCTGTTTTTT
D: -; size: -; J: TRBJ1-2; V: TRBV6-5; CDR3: CASKRTWGEDYGYTF; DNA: TGTGCCAGCAAACGGACGTGGGGGGAGGACTATGGCTACACCTTC
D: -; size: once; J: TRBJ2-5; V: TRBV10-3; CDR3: CAISGQVGETQYF; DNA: TGTGCCATCAGTGGACAGGTGGGGGAGACCCAGTACTTC
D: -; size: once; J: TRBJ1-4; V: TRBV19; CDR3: CASSLREEKLFF; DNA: TGTGCCAGTAGTCTGCGGGAGGAAAAACTGTTTTTT
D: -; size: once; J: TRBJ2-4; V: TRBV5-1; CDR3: CASSPGPSPIQYF; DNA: TGCGCCAGCTCGCCAGGCCCCAGTCCTATTCAGTACTTC
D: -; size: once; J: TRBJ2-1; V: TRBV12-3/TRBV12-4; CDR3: CASSYMKGNEQFF; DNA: TGTGCCAGCAGTTATATGAAGGGCAATGAGCAGTTCTTC
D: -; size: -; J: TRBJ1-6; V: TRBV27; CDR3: CASSKPGGRMSPLHF; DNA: TGTGCCAGCAGTAAACCCGGGGGGCGTATGTCACCCCTCCACTTT
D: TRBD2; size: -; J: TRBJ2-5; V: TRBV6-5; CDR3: CASRQGVLRGGTQYF; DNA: TGTGCCAGCAGACAAGGGGTATTGCGGGGGGGGACCCAGTACTTC
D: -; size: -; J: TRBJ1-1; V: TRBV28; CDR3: CASTLQALASAFF; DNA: TGTGCCAGCACTTTACAAGCTTTAGCTTCCGCTTTCTTT
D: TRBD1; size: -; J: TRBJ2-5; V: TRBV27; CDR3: CASSSAGQGMETQYF; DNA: TGTGCCAGCAGTTCCGCAGGACAGGGTATGGAGACCCAGTACTTC
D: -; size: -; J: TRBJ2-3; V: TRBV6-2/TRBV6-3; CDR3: CASTPRGVTDTQYF; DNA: TGTGCCAGCACCCCCAGGGGGGTGACAGATACGCAGTATTTT
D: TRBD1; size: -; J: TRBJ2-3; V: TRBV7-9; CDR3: CASSLQGTASTDTQYF; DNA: TGTGCCAGCAGCCTCCAAGGGACAGCCTCCACAGATACGCAGTATTTT
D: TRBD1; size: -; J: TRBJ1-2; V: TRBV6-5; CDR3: CASSNGQGRRYTF; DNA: TGTGCCAGCAGTAACGGACAGGGACGAAGGTACACCTTC
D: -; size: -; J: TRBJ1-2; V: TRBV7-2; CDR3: CASSLGGRGARGYTF; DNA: TGTGCCAGCAGCTTGGGGGGACGCGGGGCCCGGGGCTACACCTTC
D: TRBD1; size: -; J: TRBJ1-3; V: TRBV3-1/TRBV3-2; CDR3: CASSQVSGGENTIYF; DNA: TGTGCCAGCAGCCAAGTGTCAGGGGGCGAAAACACCATATATTTT
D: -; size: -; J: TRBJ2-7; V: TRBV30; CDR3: CAWRGLVSHHEQYF; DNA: TGTGCCTGGAGAGGTTTGGTTAGCCACCACGAGCAGTACTTC
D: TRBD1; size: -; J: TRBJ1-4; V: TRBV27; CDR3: CASSPSGTGDEKLFF; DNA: TGTGCCAGCAGTCCCTCCGGGACAGGGGATGAAAAACTGTTTTTT
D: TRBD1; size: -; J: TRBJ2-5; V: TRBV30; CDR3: CAWSLAGGPQETQYF; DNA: TGTGCCTGGAGTTTGGCAGGGGGTCCTCAAGAGACCCAGTACTTC
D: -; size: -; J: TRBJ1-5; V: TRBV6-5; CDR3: CASRRGLLSNQPQHF; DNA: TGTGCCAGCAGAAGGGGCCTCCTCAGCAATCAGCCCCAGCATTTT
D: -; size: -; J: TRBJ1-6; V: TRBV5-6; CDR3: CASSLRDGGGFRIISPLHF; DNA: TGTGCCAGCAGCTTAAGGGACGGCGGAGGTTTTAGGATAATTTCACCCCTCCACTTT
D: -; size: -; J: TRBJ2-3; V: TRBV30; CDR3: CAWNRSPSTDTQYF; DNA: TGTGCCTGGAATCGGAGCCCAAGCACAGATACGCAGTATTTT
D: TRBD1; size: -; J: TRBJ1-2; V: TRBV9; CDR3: CASSITGANYGYTF; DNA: TGTGCCAGCAGCATCACAGGGGCTAACTATGGCTACACCTTC
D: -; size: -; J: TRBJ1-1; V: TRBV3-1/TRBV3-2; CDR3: CASSPKTGNTEAFF; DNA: TGTGCCAGCAGCCCCAAGACGGGGAACACTGAAGCTTTCTTT
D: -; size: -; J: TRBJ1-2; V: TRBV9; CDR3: CASSRDANYGYTF; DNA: TGTGCCAGCAGCAGAGATGCTAACTATGGCTACACCTTC
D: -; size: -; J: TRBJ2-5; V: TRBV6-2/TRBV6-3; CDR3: CASSHPRETQYF; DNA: TGTGCCAGCAGTCACCCCCGAGAGACCCAGTACTTC
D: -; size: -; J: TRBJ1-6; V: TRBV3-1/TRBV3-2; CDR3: CASSLGRGSSYNSPLHF; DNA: TGTGCCAGCAGCCTGGGCCGGGGAAGCTCCTATAATTCACCCCTCCACTTT
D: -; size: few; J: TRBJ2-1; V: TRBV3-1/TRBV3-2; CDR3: CASSQPSRQWSSYNEQFF; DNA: TGTGCCAGCAGCCAACCCTCAAGGCAATGGAGCTCCTACAATGAGCAGTTCTTC
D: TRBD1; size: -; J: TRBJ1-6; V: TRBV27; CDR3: CASTLLGTGSSPLHF; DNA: TGTGCCAGCACCCTCTTGGGGACAGGGTCTTCACCCCTCCACTTT
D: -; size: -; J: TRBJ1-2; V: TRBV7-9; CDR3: CASSLEGLNYGYTF; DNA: TGTGCCAGCAGCTTAGAGGGGTTGAACTATGGCTACACCTTC
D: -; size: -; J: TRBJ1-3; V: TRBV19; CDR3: CASWRGSSGNTIYF; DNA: TGTGCCAGCTGGAGGGGCTCCTCTGGAAACACCATATATTTT
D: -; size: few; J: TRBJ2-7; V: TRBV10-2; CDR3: CASGLRLVGEQYF; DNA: TGCGCCAGTGGCCTCAGGCTCGTGGGCGAGCAGTACTTC
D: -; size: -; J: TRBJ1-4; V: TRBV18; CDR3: CASSVFPGTTTNEKLFF; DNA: TGTGCCAGCTCGGTTTTTCCGGGGACCACAACTAATGAAAAACTGTTTTTT
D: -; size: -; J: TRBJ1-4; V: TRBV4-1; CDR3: CASSQVVLAEKLFF; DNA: TGCGCCAGCAGCCAAGTGGTTCTCGCCGAAAAACTGTTTTTT
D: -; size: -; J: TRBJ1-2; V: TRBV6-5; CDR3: CASSPGLKGYGYTF; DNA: TGTGCCAGCAGCCCCGGACTAAAAGGCTATGGCTACACCTTC
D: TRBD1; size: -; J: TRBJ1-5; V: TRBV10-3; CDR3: CAISDMGDSAQHF; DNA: TGTGCCATCAGTGATATGGGGGACAGCGCCCAGCATTTT
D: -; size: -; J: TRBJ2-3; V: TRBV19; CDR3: CASSQTGYTQYF; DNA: TGTGCCAGTAGCCAGACTGGGTACACGCAGTATTTT
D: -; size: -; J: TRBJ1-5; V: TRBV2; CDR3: CASSEAGTPGKVQPQHF; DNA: TGTGCCAGCAGTGAAGCGGGCACGCCGGGTAAAGTTCAGCCCCAGCATTTT
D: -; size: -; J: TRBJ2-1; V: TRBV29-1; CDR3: CSVGGTLYNEQFF; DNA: TGCAGCGTGGGCGGGACCCTCTACAATGAGCAGTTCTTC